Listed below are T cell receptor beta chains from one sample, sequenced in a study of blood T cell repertoires in COVID-19. Data came from immunoSEQ multiplex PCR; TCRdb stores just in-frame clones and leaves some out. This sample has around 130,000 clones; 90% occur once, and the top ten carry 4% to 5%. The sample comprised peripheral blood. The receptors come from a man in his sixties with COVID-19, enrolled during active disease. Each CDR3 is given with its conserved first and last residue. The D gene is left open where the match is weak.

j_gene	d_gene	v_gene	CDR3aa	CDR3nt
TRBJ2-3	TRBD2	TRBV4-3	CASSPGGLAGLNTQYF	TGCGCCAGCAGCCCCGGGGGACTAGCGGGATTGAATACGCAGTATTTT
TRBJ1-2	-	TRBV10-3	CAISDRQGPIVTANYGYTF	TGTGCCATCAGTGACCGTCAGGGTCCCATCGTTACGGCTAACTATGGCTACACCTTC
TRBJ2-1	-	TRBV5-1	CASSLPISSYNEQFF	TGCGCCAGCAGCCTTCCCATTAGCTCCTACAATGAGCAGTTCTTC
TRBJ2-3	TRBD2	TRBV7-2	CASSLAGTSGTDTQYF	TGTGCCAGCAGCTTAGCCGGGACTAGCGGCACAGATACGCAGTATTTT
TRBJ2-7	TRBD1	TRBV5-1	CASSFLQGLSYEQYF	TGCGCCAGCAGCTTCCTACAGGGGCTCTCCTACGAGCAGTACTTC
TRBJ2-1	-	TRBV4-2	CASSHPQEYSYNEQFF	TGTGCCAGCAGCCACCCACAGGAATACTCCTACAATGAGCAGTTCTTC
TRBJ2-3	TRBD2	TRBV27	CASSFAGGPGDTQYF	TGTGCCAGCAGTTTTGCGGGAGGGCCGGGGGATACGCAGTATTTT
TRBJ2-7	TRBD2	TRBV6-5	CASSYGREPSYYEQYF	TGTGCCAGCAGTTACGGGCGGGAGCCTTCTTACTACGAGCAGTACTTC
TRBJ1-2	-	TRBV19	CASTNEGEVNYGYTF	TGTGCCAGTACCAATGAGGGGGAAGTCAACTATGGCTACACCTTC
TRBJ2-5	TRBD1	TRBV29-1	CSVDRTGKGPLQETQYF	TGCAGCGTTGATAGGACAGGGAAGGGGCCCCTCCAAGAGACCCAGTACTTC
TRBJ1-2	-	TRBV9	CASSVNINYGYTF	TGTGCCAGCAGCGTAAACATTAACTATGGCTACACCTTC
TRBJ1-4	TRBD1	TRBV28	CASSLWDRQGGEKLFF	TGTGCCAGCAGTTTATGGGATAGACAGGGTGGAGAAAAACTGTTTTTT
TRBJ1-2	-	TRBV28	CASSFGRERGYTF	TGTGCCAGCAGTTTTGGTAGGGAGCGGGGCTACACCTTC
TRBJ2-2	TRBD1	TRBV9	CASSVATGENTGELFF	TGTGCCAGCAGCGTAGCGACAGGGGAGAACACCGGGGAGCTGTTTTTT
TRBJ2-7	TRBD2	TRBV30	CAWEGLAYEQYF	TGTGCCTGGGAGGGACTAGCGTACGAGCAGTACTTC
TRBJ2-1	-	TRBV14	CASSQDYGGRWEQFF	TGTGCCAGCAGCCAAGATTACGGAGGACGTTGGGAGCAGTTCTTC